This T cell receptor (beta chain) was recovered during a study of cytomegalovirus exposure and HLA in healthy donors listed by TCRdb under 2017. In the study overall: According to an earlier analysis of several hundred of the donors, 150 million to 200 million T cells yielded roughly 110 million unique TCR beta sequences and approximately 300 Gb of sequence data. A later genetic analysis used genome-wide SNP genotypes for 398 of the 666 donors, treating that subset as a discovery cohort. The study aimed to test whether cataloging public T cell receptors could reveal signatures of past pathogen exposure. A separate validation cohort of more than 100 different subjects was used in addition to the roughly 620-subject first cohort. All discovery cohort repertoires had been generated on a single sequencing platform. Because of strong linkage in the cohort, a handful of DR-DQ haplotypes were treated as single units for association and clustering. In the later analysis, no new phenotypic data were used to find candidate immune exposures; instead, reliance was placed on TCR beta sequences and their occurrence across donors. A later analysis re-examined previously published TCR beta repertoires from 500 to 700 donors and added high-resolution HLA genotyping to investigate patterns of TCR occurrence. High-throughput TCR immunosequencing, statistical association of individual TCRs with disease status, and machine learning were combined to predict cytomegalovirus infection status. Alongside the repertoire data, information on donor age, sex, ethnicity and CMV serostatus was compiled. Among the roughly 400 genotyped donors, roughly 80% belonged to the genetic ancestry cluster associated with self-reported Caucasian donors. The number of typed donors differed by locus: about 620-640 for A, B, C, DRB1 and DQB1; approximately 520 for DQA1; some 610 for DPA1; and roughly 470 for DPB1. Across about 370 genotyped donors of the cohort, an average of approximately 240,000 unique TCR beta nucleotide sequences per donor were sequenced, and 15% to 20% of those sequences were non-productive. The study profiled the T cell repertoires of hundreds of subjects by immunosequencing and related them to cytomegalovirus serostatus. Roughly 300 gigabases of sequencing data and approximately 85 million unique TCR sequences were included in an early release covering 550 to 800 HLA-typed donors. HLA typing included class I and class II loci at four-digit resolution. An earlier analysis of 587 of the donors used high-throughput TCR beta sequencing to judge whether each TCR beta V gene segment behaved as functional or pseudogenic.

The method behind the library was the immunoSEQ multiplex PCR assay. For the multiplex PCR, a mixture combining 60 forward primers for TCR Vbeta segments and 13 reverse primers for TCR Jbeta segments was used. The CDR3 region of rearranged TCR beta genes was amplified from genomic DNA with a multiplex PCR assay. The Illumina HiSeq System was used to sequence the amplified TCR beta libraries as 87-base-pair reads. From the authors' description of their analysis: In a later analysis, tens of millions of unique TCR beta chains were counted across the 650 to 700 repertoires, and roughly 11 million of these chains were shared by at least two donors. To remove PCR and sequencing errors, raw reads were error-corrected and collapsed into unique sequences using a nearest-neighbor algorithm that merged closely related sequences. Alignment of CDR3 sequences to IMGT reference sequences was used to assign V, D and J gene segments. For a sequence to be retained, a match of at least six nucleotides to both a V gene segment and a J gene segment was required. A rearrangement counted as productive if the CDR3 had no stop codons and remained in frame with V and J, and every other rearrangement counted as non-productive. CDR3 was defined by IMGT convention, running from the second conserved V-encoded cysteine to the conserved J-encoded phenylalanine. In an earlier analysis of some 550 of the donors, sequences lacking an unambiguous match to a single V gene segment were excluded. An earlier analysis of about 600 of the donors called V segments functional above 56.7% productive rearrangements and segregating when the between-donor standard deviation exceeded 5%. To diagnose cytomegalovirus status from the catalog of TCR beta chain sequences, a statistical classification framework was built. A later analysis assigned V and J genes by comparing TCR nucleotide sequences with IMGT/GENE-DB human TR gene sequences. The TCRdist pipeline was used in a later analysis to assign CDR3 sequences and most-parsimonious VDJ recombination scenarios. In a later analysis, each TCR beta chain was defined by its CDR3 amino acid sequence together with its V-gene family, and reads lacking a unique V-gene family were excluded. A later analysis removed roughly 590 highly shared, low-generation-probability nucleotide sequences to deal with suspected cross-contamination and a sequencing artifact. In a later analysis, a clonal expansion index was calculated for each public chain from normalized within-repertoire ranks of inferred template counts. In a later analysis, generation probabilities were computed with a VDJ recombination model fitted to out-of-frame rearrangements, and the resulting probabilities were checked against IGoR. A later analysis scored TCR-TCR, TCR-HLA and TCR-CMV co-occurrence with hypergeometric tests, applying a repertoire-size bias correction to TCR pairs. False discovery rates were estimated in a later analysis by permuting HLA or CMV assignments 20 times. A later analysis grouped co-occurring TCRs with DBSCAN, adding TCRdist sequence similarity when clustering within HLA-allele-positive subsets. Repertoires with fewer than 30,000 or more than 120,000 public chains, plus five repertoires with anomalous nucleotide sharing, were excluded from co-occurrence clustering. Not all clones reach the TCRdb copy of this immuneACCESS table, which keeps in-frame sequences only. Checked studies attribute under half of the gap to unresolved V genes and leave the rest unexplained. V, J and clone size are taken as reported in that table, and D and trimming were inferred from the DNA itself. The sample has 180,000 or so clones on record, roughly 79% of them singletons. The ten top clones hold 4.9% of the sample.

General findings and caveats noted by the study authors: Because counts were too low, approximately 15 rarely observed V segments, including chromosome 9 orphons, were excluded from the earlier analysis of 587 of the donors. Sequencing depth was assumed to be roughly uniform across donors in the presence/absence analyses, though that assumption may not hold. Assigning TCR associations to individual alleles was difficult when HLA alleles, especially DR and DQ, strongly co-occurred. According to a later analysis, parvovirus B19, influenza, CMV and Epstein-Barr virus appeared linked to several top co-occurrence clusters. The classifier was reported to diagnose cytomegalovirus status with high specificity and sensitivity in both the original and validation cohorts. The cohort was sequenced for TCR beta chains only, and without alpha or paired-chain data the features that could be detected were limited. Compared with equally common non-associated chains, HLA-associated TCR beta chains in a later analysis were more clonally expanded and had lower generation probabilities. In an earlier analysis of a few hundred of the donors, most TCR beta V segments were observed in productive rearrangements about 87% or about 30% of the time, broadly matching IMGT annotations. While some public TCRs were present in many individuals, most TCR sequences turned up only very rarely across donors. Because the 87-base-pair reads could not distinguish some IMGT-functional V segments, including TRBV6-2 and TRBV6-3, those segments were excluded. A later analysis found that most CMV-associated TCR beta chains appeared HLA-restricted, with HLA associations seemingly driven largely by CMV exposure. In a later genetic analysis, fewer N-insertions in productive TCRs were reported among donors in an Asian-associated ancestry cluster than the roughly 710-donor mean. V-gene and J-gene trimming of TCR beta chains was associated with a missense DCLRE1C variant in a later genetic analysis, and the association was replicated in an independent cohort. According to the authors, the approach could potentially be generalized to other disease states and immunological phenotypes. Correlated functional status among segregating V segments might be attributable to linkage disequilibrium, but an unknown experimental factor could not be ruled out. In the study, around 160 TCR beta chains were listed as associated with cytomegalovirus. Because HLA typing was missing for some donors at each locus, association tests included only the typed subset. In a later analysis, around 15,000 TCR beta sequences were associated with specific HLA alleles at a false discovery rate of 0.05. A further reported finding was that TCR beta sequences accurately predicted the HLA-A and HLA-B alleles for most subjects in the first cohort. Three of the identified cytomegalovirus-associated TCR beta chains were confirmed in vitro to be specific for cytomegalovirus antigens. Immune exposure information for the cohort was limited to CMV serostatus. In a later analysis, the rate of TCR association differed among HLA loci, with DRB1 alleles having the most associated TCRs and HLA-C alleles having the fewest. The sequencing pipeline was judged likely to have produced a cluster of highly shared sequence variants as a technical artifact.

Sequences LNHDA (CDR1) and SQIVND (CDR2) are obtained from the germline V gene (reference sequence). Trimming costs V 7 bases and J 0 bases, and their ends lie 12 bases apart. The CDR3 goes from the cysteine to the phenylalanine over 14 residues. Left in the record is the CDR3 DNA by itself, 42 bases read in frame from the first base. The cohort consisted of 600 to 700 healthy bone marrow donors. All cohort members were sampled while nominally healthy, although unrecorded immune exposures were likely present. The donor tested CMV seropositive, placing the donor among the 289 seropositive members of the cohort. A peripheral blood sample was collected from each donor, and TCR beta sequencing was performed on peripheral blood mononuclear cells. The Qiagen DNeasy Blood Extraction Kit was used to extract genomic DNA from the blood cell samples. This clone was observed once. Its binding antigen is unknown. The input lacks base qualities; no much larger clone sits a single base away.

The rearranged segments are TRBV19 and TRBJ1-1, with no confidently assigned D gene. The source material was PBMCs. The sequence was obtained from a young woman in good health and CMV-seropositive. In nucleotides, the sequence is TGTGCCAGTACCCCCTCGGGTCTGAACACTGAAGCTTTCTTT. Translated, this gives CASTPSGLNTEAFF.